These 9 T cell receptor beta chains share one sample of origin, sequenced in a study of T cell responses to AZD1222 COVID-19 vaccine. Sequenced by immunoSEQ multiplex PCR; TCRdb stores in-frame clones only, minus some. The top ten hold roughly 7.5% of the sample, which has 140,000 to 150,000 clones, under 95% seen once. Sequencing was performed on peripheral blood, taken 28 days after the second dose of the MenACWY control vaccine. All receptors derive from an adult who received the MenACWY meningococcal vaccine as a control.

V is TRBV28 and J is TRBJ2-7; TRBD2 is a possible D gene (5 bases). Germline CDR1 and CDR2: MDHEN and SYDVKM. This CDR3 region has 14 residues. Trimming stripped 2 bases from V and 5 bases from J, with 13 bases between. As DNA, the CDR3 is TGTGCCAGCAGTTTACCCCACACTAGAGACGAGCAGTACTTC. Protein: CASSLPHTRDEQYF.

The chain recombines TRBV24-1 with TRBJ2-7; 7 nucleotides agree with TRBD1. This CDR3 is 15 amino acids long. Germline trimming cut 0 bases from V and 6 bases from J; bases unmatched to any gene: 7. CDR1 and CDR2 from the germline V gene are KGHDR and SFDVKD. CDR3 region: CATSDLRDRTLEQYF. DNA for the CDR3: TGTGCCACCAGTGATTTGAGGGACAGAACCCTCGAGCAGTACTTC.

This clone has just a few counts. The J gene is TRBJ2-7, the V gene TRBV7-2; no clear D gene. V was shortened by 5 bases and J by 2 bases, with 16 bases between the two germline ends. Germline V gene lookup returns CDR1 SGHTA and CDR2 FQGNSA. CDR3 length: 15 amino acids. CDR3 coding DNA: TGTGCCAGCAGCGTGGACGGCGGAACCCCCTACGAGCAGTACTTC. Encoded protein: CASSVDGGTPYEQYF.

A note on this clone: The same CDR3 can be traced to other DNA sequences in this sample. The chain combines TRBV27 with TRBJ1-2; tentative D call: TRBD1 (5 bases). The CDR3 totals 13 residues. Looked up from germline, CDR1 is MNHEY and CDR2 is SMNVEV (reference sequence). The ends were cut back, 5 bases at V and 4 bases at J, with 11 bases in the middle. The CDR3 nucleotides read TGTGCCAGCAGTCCCCAAGGGGTCTATGGCTACACCTTC. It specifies CASSPQGVYGYTF.

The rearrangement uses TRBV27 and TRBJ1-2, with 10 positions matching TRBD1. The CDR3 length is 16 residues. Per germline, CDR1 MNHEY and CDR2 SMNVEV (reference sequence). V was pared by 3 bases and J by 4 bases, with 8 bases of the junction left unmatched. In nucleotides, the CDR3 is TGTGCCAGCAGTTTCTTGACAGGGGGCCTACTCTATGGCTACACCTTC. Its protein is CASSFLTGGLLYGYTF.

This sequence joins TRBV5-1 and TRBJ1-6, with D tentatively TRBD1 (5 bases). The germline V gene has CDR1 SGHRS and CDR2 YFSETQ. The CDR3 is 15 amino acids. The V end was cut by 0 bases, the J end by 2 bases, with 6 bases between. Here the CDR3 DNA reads TGCGCCAGCAGCTTGGGGGGGGCCTATAATTCACCCCTCCACTTT. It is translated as CASSLGGAYNSPLHF.

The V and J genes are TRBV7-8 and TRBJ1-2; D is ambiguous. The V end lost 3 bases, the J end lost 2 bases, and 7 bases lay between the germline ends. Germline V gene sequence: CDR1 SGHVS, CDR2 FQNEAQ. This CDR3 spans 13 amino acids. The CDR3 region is CASSFGPNYGYTF. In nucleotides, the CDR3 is TGTGCCAGCAGCTTCGGCCCGAACTATGGCTACACCTTC.

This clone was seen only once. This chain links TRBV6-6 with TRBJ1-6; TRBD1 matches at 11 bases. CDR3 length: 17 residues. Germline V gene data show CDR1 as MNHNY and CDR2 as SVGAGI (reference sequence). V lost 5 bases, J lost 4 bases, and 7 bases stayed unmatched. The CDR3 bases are TGTGCCAGCAGTCCCGGACAGGGGGCGGGATATAATTCACCCCTCCACTTT. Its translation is CASSPGQGAGYNSPLHF.

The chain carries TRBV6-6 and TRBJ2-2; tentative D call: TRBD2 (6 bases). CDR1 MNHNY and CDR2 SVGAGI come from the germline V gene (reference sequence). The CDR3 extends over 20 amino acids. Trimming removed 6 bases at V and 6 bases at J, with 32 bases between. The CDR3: CASSHSSGVRRVGEAGELFF. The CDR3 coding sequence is TGTGCCAGCAGCCACTCTAGTGGGGTCCGGAGGGTCGGGGAGGCCGGGGAGCTGTTTTTT.